These T cell receptor beta chains were read from a single sample in a study of cytomegalovirus exposure and HLA in healthy donors. The method was immunoSEQ multiplex PCR; TCRdb's version includes in-frame clones alone and lacks a portion of them. Among about 160,000 clones listed, about 72% were seen once. The sample consisted of PBMCs. Receptor source: a man between 25 and 39 years old in good health and CMV-seropositive. Each CDR3 is given with its conserved first and last residue. The D gene is left open where the match is weak. Rows may omit the clone size; those that give it use once, few, many or a size class.

>-|TRBV29-1|TRBD2|TRBJ2-1
CSVEGGGGALYNEQFF
TGCAGCGTTGAGGGCGGCGGGGGGGCCCTATACAATGAGCAGTTCTTC
>-|TRBV6-5|-|TRBJ2-3
CASSYGGAPTDTQYF
TGTGCCAGCAGTTATGGGGGGGCCCCCACAGATACGCAGTATTTT
>-|TRBV27|TRBD2|TRBJ2-3
CASGVRLAGGFSTDTQYF
TGTGCCAGCGGCGTAAGACTAGCGGGGGGGTTCAGCACAGATACGCAGTATTTT
>-|TRBV27|TRBD1|TRBJ1-2
CASSLGGTGDYGYTF
TGTGCCAGCAGTTTAGGTGGGACAGGGGACTATGGCTACACCTTC
>-|TRBV5-8|-|TRBJ1-5
CASSYPSGKNQPQHF
TGTGCCAGCAGCTATCCATCGGGGAAGAATCAGCCCCAGCATTTT
>few|TRBV5-5|-|TRBJ1-1
CASSFNAPGPEAFF
TGTGCCAGCAGCTTTAATGCCCCAGGGCCTGAAGCTTTCTTT
>-|TRBV6-5|-|TRBJ2-7
CASSYSDSSYEQYF
TGTGCCAGCAGTTACTCTGACAGCTCCTACGAGCAGTACTTC
>-|TRBV19|-|TRBJ1-2
CASSIKAGGNYGYTF
TGTGCCAGTAGTATTAAGGCGGGAGGCAACTATGGCTACACCTTC
>-|TRBV7-9|-|TRBJ1-2
CASSLSAGNYGYTF
TGTGCCAGCAGCTTAAGTGCAGGCAACTATGGCTACACCTTC
>-|TRBV7-6|TRBD1|TRBJ2-2
CASSSGTGFTGELFF
TGTGCCAGCAGCTCCGGGACAGGGTTCACCGGGGAGCTGTTTTTT
>once|TRBV27|TRBD2|TRBJ2-1
CASSLFPSGGQYNEQFF
TGTGCCAGCAGTTTATTCCCGAGCGGGGGCCAGTACAATGAGCAGTTCTTC
>-|TRBV28|-|TRBJ1-5
CASSFGVQPQHF
TGTGCCAGCAGTTTCGGGGTTCAGCCCCAGCATTTT
>-|TRBV18|TRBD1|TRBJ1-2
CASSTNEGTGGAKDYGYTF
TGTGCCAGCTCAACGAATGAGGGGACAGGGGGCGCAAAGGACTATGGCTACACCTTC
>-|TRBV29-1|-|TRBJ2-5
CSVGGTRNQETQYF
TGCAGCGTTGGCGGGACGAGAAACCAAGAGACCCAGTACTTC
>-|TRBV9|-|TRBJ1-2
CASSPDINYGYTF
TGTGCCAGCAGCCCGGACATAAACTATGGCTACACCTTC
>-|TRBV6-6|-|TRBJ2-1
CASLGREQFF
TGTGCCAGCCTCGGGAGAGAGCAGTTCTTC
>-|TRBV2|-|TRBJ2-7
CASSGQLSSYEQYF
TGTGCCAGCAGTGGACAGTTGAGCTCCTACGAGCAGTACTTC
>-|TRBV6-6|TRBD1|TRBJ2-1
CASKNSGGSTYNEQFF
TGTGCCAGCAAAAACTCAGGGGGCAGTACCTACAATGAGCAGTTCTTC
>-|TRBV7-9|-|TRBJ2-7
CASSLVGGPSYEQYF
TGTGCCAGCAGCTTAGTGGGGGGTCCTTCCTACGAGCAGTACTTC
>few|TRBV25-1|TRBD1|TRBJ2-1
CASSTWTGDSYNEQFF
TGTGCCAGCAGTACCTGGACAGGAGACTCCTACAATGAGCAGTTCTTC
>-|TRBV6-6|TRBD1|TRBJ2-7
CASSRGQGYEQYF
TGTGCCAGCAGTAGGGGACAGGGCTACGAGCAGTACTTC
>-|TRBV19|-|TRBJ2-7
CASSPGSGEGYEQYF
TGTGCCAGTAGCCCTGGGTCAGGGGAGGGCTACGAGCAGTACTTC
>-|TRBV28|-|TRBJ1-4
CATMLGGLGEKLFF
TGTGCCACCATGCTTGGAGGGTTAGGTGAAAAACTGTTTTTT
>-|TRBV7-6|TRBD1|TRBJ1-1
CASSEQGDMNTEAFF
TGTGCCAGCAGTGAACAGGGGGATATGAACACTGAAGCTTTCTTT
>-|TRBV2|TRBD2|TRBJ2-5
CASSGTIPQETQYF
TGTGCCAGCAGCGGGACTATCCCTCAAGAGACCCAGTACTTC
>-|TRBV7-6|-|TRBJ1-1
CASSLVVGMNTEAFF
TGTGCCAGCAGCTTAGTAGTCGGGATGAACACTGAAGCTTTCTTT
>-|TRBV7-9|TRBD1|TRBJ2-3
CASSSTGGGLRNTQYF
TGTGCCAGCAGCTCCACAGGGGGCGGCCTCCGAAATACGCAGTATTTT
>-|TRBV2|TRBD2|TRBJ2-5
CASSDPGTSGVTQYF
TGTGCCAGCAGCGACCCCGGGACTAGCGGCGTGACCCAGTACTTC
>-|TRBV30|-|TRBJ1-6
CAWSVRQGNSPLHF
TGTGCCTGGAGTGTAAGGCAGGGTAATTCACCCCTCCACTTT